This T cell receptor beta chain comes out of a study of blood T cell repertoires in COVID-19. J was trimmed by 2 bases and V by 1 base; bases with no gene match: 8. CDR3 length equals 17 residues. Germline CDR1 reads SGHAT; CDR2 reads FQNNGV. Profiling relied on immunoSEQ multiplex PCR, and the TCRdb table lists in-frame clones only, not all of them. The table includes approximately 120,000 clones, around nine tenths detected once. This receptor was identified in a man between 45 and 60 years old with COVID-19, enrolled during active disease. The chain links TRBV11-2 to TRBJ1-1; 9 nucleotides agree with TRBD1. Sample: peripheral blood. The CDR3 loop is CASSLAETGGGNTEAFF. For the CDR3, the DNA is TGTGCCAGCAGCTTAGCGGAGACAGGGGGGGGAAACACTGAAGCTTTCTTT.